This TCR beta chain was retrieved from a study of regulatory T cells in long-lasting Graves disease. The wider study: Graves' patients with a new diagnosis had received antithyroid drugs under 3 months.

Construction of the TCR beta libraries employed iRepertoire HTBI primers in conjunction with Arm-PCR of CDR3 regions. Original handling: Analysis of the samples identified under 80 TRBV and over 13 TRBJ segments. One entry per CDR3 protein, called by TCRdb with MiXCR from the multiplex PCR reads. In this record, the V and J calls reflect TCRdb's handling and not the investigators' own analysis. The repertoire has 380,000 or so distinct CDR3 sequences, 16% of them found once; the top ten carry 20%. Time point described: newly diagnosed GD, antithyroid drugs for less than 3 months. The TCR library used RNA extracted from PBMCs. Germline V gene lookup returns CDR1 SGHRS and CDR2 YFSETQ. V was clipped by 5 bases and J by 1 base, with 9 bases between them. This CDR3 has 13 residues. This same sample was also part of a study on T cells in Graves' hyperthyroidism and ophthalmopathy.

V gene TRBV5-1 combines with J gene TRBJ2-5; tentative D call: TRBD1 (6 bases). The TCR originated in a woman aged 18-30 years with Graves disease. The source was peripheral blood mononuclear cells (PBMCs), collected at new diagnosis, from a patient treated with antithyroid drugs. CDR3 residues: CASRGQFQETQYF. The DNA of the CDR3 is TGCGCCAGCAGAGGACAGTTCCAAGAGACCCAGTACTTC.